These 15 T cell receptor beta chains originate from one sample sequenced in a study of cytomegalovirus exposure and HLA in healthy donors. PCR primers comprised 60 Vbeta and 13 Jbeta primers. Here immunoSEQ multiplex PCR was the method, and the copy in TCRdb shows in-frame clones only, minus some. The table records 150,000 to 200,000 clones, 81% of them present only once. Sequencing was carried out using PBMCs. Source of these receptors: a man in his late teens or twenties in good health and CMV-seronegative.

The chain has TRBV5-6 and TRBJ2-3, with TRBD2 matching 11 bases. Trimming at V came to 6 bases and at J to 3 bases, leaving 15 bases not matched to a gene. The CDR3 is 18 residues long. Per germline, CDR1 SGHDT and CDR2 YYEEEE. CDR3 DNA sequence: TGTGCCAGCACCTCGATTAGCGGGAGGGCTCCGGAGACAGATACGCAGTATTTT. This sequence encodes CASTSISGRAPETDTQYF.

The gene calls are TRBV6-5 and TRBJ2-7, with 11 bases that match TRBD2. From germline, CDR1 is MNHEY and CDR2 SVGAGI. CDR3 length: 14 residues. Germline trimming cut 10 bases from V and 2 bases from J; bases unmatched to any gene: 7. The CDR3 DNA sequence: TGTGCCACCCAACTAGCGGGGGATGCCTACGAGCAGTACTTC. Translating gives CATQLAGDAYEQYF.

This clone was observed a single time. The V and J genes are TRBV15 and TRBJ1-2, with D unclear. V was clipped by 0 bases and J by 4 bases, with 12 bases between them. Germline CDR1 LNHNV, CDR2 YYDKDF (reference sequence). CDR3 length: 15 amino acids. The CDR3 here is CATSRDPARGYGYTF. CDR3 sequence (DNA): TGTGCCACCAGCAGAGATCCAGCACGAGGCTATGGCTACACCTTC.

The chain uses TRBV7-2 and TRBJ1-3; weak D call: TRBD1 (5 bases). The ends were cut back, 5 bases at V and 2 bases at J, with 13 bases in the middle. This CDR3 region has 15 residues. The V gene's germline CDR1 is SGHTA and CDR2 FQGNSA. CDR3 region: CASSMYRLPGNTIYF. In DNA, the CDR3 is TGTGCCAGCAGCATGTACAGGTTACCTGGAAACACCATATATTTT.

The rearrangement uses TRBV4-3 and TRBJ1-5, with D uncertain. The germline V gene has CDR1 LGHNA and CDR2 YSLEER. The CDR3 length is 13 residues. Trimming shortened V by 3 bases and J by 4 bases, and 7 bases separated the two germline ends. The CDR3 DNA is TGCGCCAGCAGCCAGTCCCTTAATCAGCCCCAGCATTTT. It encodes CASSQSLNQPQHF.

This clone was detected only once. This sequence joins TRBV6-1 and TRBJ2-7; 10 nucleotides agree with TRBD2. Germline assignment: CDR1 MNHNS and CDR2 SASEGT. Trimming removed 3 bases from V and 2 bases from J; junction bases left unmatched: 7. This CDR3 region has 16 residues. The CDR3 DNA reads TGTGCCAGCAGTGATAGCGGACTAGCGGAACCCTACGAGCAGTACTTC. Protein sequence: CASSDSGLAEPYEQYF.

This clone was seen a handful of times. In nucleotides, the CDR3 is TGTGCCAGCAGTTTGGCAGGGAACCGTAACTATGGCTACACCTTC. Amino acid sequence: CASSLAGNRNYGYTF. The V call is TRBV27, the J call TRBJ1-2; TRBD1 might be the D (5 bases). The CDR3 consists of 15 residues. V was trimmed by 3 bases and J by 1 base, leaving 12 bases between them. Germline V gene sequence: CDR1 MNHEY, CDR2 SMNVEV (reference sequence).

CDR3 sequence (DNA): TGTGCCAGCAGTTTATATCGCGATGGCTACACCTTC. It specifies CASSLYRDGYTF. The genes are TRBV28 and TRBJ1-2, with unresolved D. Trimming cost V 1 base and J 6 bases, with 6 bases left between them. CDR3 length: 12 amino acids. Germline V gene lookup returns CDR1 MDHEN and CDR2 SYDVKM.

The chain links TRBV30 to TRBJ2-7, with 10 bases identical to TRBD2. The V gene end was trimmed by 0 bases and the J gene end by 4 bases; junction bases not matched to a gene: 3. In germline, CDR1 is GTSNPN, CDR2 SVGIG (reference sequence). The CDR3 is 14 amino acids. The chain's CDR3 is CAWSVTSGKYEQYF. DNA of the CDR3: TGTGCCTGGAGTGTTACTAGCGGGAAGTACGAGCAGTACTTC.

CDR3 sequence reads: CASSLTTGGTEAFF. The CDR3, as DNA: TGTGCCAGCAGCTTAACGACAGGGGGCACTGAAGCTTTCTTT. The chain uses TRBV11-2 and TRBJ1-1; TRBD1 matches 9 bases. The junction had 2 bases not matched to a gene; V was cut back by 2 bases and J by 4 bases. The germline gives CDR1 SGHAT, CDR2 FQNNGV. The CDR3 runs to 14 residues.

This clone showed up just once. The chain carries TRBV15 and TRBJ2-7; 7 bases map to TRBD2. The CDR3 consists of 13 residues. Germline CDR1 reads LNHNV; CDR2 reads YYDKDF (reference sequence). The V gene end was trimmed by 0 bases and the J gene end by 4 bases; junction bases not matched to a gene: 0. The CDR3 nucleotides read TGTGCCACCAGCAGAGACGGGGGGTACGAGCAGTACTTC. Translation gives CATSRDGGYEQYF.

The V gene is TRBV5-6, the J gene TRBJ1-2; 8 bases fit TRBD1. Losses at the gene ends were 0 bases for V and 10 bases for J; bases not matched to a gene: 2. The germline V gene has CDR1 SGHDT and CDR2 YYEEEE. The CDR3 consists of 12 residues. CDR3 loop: CASSLGDRSYTF. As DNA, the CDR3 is TGTGCCAGCAGCTTGGGGGACAGGTCCTACACCTTC. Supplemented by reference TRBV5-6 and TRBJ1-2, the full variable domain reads DAGVTQSPTHLIKTRGQQVTLRCSPKSGHDTVSWYQQALGQGPQFIFQYYEEEERQRGNFPDRFSGHQFPNYSSELNVNALLLGDSALYLCASSLGDRSYTFGSGTRLTVV.

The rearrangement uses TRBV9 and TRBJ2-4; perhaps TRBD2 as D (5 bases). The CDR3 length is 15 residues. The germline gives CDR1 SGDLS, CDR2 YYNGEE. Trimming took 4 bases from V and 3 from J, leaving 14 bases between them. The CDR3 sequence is CASSQGGLGKNIQYF. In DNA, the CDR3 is TGTGCCAGCAGCCAAGGCGGGTTAGGCAAAAACATTCAGTACTTC.

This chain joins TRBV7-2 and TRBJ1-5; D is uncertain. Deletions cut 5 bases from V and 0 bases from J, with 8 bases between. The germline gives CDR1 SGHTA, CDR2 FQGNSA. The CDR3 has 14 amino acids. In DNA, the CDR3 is TGTGCCAGCAGCGTCGACTCTAGCAATCAGCCCCAGCATTTT. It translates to CASSVDSSNQPQHF.

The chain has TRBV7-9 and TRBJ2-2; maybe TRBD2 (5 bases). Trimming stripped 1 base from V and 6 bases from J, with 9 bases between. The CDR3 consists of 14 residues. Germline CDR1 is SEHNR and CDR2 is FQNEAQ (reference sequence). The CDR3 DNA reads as TGTGCCAGCAGCTTAGGGAGGTTTTCCGGGGAGCTGTTTTTT. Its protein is CASSLGRFSGELFF.